This TCR beta chain stems from a study of OX40 agonist ivuxolimab in advanced cancers. CDR3 size: 14 residues. Losses at the gene ends were 0 bases for V and 10 bases for J; bases not matched to a gene: 5. Germline V gene sequence: CDR1 SGDLS, CDR2 YYNGEE. Autoimmune disease history or systemic immunosuppression meant exclusion. Profiled with immunoSEQ multiplex PCR; TCRdb holds only in-frame clones, not every one. The table shows 50,000 or so clones, with over 80% occurring only once. The specimen was CD4+ or CD8+ T cells sorted from blood, collected in a trial of the OX40 agonist ivuxolimab. The rearrangement joins TRBV9 to TRBJ2-1, with 9 bases that match TRBD2. The TCR comes from an adult with an advanced solid tumor such as melanoma, head and neck, liver or kidney cancer. The CDR3: CASSVGGRVWEQFF. CDR3 DNA: TGTGCCAGCAGCGTAGGCGGGAGGGTGTGGGAGCAGTTCTTC.